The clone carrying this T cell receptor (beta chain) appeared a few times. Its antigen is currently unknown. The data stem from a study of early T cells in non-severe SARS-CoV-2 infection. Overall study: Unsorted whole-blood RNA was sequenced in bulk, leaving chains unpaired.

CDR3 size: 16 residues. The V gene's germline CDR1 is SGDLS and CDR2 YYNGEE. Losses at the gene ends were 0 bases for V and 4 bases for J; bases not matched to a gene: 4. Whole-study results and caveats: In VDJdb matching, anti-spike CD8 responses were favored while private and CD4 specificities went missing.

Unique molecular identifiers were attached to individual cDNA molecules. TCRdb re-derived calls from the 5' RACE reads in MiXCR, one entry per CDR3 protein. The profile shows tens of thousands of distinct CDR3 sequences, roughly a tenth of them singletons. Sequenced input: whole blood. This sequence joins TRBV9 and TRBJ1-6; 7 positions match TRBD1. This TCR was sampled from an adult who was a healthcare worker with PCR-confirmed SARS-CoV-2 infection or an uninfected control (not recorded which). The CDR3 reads CASSVGDSEYNSPLHF. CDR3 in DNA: TGTGCCAGCAGCGTAGGGGACAGTGAATATAATTCACCCCTCCACTTT.